Listed below are T cell receptor beta chains from one sample, sequenced in a study of cytomegalovirus exposure and HLA in healthy donors. Measured with immunoSEQ multiplex PCR; TCRdb has only the in-frame clones, and not every one. This table holds some 170,000 clones, around nine tenths found once. Sequenced: PBMCs. These receptors came from a man aged 18-30 years in good health and CMV-seropositive. CDR3s include the opening cysteine and the closing phenylalanine or tryptophan.

J: TRBJ2-1; length: 21; V: TRBV4-2; CDR3: CASSQEGPASGRASSYNEQFF
J: TRBJ1-3; length: 15; V: TRBV11-2; CDR3: CASSWDTLSGNTIYF
J: TRBJ2-7; length: 16; V: TRBV15; CDR3: CATSRSLGHSIYEQYF
J: TRBJ1-2; length: 14; V: TRBV7-9; CDR3: CASSPGQGTIGYTF
J: TRBJ2-1; length: 14; V: TRBV28; CDR3: CASSTPGQLGEQFF
J: TRBJ2-5; length: 12; V: TRBV7-2; CDR3: CASSSYQETQYF
J: TRBJ2-2; length: 16; V: TRBV10-3; CDR3: CAISESWAQNTGELFF
J: TRBJ1-4; length: 13; V: TRBV5-1; CDR3: CASSLEQGFRLFF
J: TRBJ1-4; length: 15; V: TRBV19; CDR3: CASAPHRDDSEKLFF
J: TRBJ2-5; length: 13; V: TRBV4-3; CDR3: CASSQEGGETQYF
J: TRBJ1-1; length: 15; V: TRBV6-5; CDR3: CASSYPGTDNTEAFF
J: TRBJ2-7; length: 14; V: TRBV5-6; CDR3: CASSLAREPYEQYF
J: TRBJ1-3; length: 15; V: TRBV7-2; CDR3: CASSLGAIQGNTIYF
J: TRBJ2-3; length: 16; V: TRBV10-2; CDR3: CASTPAAGLATDTQYF
J: TRBJ1-3; length: 16; V: TRBV5-1; CDR3: CASSFQTGGTGNTIYF
J: TRBJ2-1; length: 15; V: TRBV6-6; CDR3: CASIAQDRGLNEQFF
J: TRBJ2-7; length: 15; V: TRBV28; CDR3: CASRGETSGSYEQYF
J: TRBJ1-1; length: 13; V: TRBV5-1; CDR3: CASSGSDRVEAFF
J: TRBJ2-5; length: 14; V: TRBV5-1; CDR3: CASSLEQFQETQYF
J: TRBJ2-7; length: 14; V: TRBV5-1; CDR3: CASSLAIGATEQYF
J: TRBJ2-2; length: 14; V: TRBV19; CDR3: CASSTDRVAGELFF
J: TRBJ1-2; length: 17; V: TRBV5-1; CDR3: CASSLAGTGELGGGYTF
J: TRBJ2-1; length: 13; V: TRBV29-1; CDR3: CSDLGQGANEQFF
J: TRBJ2-5; length: 13; V: TRBV5-1; CDR3: CASSLSPQETQYF
J: TRBJ1-1; length: 14; V: TRBV6-5; CDR3: CASSYGTGNTEAFF
J: TRBJ2-2; length: 13; V: TRBV27; CDR3: CATSTANTGELFF
J: TRBJ2-7; length: 13; V: TRBV18; CDR3: CASSPLGPDEQYF
J: TRBJ2-7; length: 15; V: TRBV27; CDR3: CASSLGRTVEYEQYF
J: TRBJ1-2; length: 20; V: TRBV5-8; CDR3: CASSLAGLFDRGLGSYGYTF
J: TRBJ2-4; length: 15; V: TRBV5-6; CDR3: CASSPGGSGKNIQYF
J: TRBJ2-5; length: 14; V: TRBV5-1; CDR3: CASRRTSGKETQYF
J: TRBJ2-3; length: 15; V: TRBV9; CDR3: CASSVGAGGPDTQYF
J: TRBJ2-1; length: 13; V: TRBV7-8; CDR3: CASSFRGRNEQFF
J: TRBJ2-7; length: 12; V: TRBV15; CDR3: CATGTRSGEQYF
J: TRBJ2-3; length: 15; V: TRBV11-2; CDR3: CASSLAGTRSDTQYF
J: TRBJ2-7; length: 14; V: TRBV7-2; CDR3: CASSWTSGGYEQYF
J: TRBJ2-2; length: 14; V: TRBV6-5; CDR3: CASRGRTNTGELFF
J: TRBJ2-7; length: 12; V: TRBV21-1; CDR3: CAIRGIAGGKYF
J: TRBJ2-7; length: 14; V: TRBV27; CDR3: CASKPARSSYEQYF
J: TRBJ1-5; length: 13; V: TRBV4-1; CDR3: CASSSGGYQPQHF
J: TRBJ1-2; length: 13; V: TRBV6-5; CDR3: CASSQTELQGYTF
J: TRBJ1-5; length: 15; V: TRBV30; CDR3: CAWSPQGGGNQPQHF
J: TRBJ2-1; length: 15; V: TRBV25-1; CDR3: CASSEAGGPYNEQFF
J: TRBJ2-7; length: 15; V: TRBV5-1; CDR3: CASSPEFAGVYEQYF
J: TRBJ2-7; length: 14; V: TRBV9; CDR3: CASSVGRNPYEQYF
J: TRBJ1-4; length: 13; V: TRBV13; CDR3: CASSSGSNEKLFF
J: TRBJ1-1; length: 15; V: TRBV7-9; CDR3: CASSSRRGINTEAFF
J: TRBJ1-2; length: 14; V: TRBV14; CDR3: CASSQMAPVVGYTF
J: TRBJ2-1; length: 13; V: TRBV29-1; CDR3: CSANRGSYNEQFF
J: TRBJ2-2; length: 14; V: TRBV29-1; CDR3: CSVEPAEPPGELFF
J: TRBJ2-1; length: 14; V: TRBV5-6; CDR3: CASSPGASYNEQFF
J: TRBJ1-1; length: 14; V: TRBV7-9; CDR3: CASSLGGMNTEAFF
J: TRBJ2-1; length: 17; V: TRBV18; CDR3: CASSPSPGQGTYNEQFF
J: TRBJ1-4; length: 14; V: TRBV28; CDR3: CASRMGGLGEKLFF
J: TRBJ1-2; length: 12; V: TRBV28; CDR3: CASLKAGGGYTF
J: TRBJ2-2; length: 13; V: TRBV6-4; CDR3: CASSDGLTGELFF
J: TRBJ1-3; length: 14; V: TRBV2; CDR3: CASSEGGRSYTIYF
J: TRBJ1-1; length: 15; V: TRBV6-5; CDR3: CASSLTSGSGTEAFF
J: TRBJ2-4; length: 16; V: TRBV27; CDR3: CASSSRRTGKMNIQYF